This paragraph covers one TCR beta chain sequence. Its specificity is unknown. This may arise from a read error, as a much more abundant clone is one base away. The sample belongs to a study of T cells after yellow fever vaccination. With 8 bases removed from V and 0 bases from J, the gap between germline ends came to 12 bases. This CDR3 spans 14 amino acids. From germline, CDR1 is MNHNS and CDR2 SASEGT. By 5'RACE template switching, TCR cDNA was produced, with a universal primer site and UMIs added in the process. TCRdb reprocessed the 5' RACE reads via MiXCR and lists one record per CDR3 protein. The table shows about 260,000 distinct CDR3 sequences, with about 3.7% occurring only once. General observations from the study: In FACS-sorted repertoires, abundant clonotypes from the bulk population could appear as contaminants. Clones from primary vaccination mostly reappeared after the booster (around 96% CD4, about 85% CD8).

The rearrangement uses TRBV6-1 and TRBJ2-3; D is perhaps TRBD1 (5 bases). This TCR came from a young man who received the YFV17D yellow fever vaccine. Sequenced here: PBMCs, sampled 15 days after the yellow fever booster vaccination. The DNA of the CDR3 is TGTGCCAGCGAATGGGGCATTAGCACAGATACGCAGTATTTT. Amino acids: CASEWGISTDTQYF.